One sample yielded the 9 T cell receptor beta chains listed below, sequenced in a study of blood T cell repertoires in COVID-19. TCRdb keeps only in-frame clones here, not all; method: immunoSEQ multiplex PCR. The repertoire consists of some 300,000 clones, with around 89% occurring once and the leading ten covering 2% to 2.5%. Sequencing was carried out using PBMCs or T cells enriched from blood (not recorded which). The source of these receptors is an older woman in a cohort exposed to, infected with or recovered from COVID-19 (not recorded which).

The chain couples TRBV14 to TRBJ2-7, with D possibly being TRBD2 (5 bases). The CDR3 is 15 residues long. V lost 2 bases to trimming and J lost 5 bases, with 16 bases between them. Germline CDR1 and CDR2: SGHDN and FVKESK. CDR3 region: CASSQSGFPIHEQYF. DNA of the CDR3: TGTGCCAGCAGCCAATCGGGGTTCCCAATCCACGAGCAGTACTTC.

The rearrangement joins TRBV5-5 to TRBJ2-7; 7 nucleotides agree with TRBD1. The CDR3 has 16 residues. Losses at the gene ends were 0 bases for V and 2 bases for J; bases not matched to a gene: 8. In germline, CDR1 is SGHKS, CDR2 YYEKEE (reference sequence). The CDR3 nucleotides are TGTGCCAGCAGCTTGGCCGCCGGACAGGCCGCCTACGAGCAGTACTTC. This sequence encodes CASSLAAGQAAYEQYF.

The rearrangement uses TRBV7-9 and TRBJ2-3, with D maybe TRBD2 (6 bases). With 1 base removed from V and 3 bases from J, the gap between germline ends came to 20 bases. The V gene's germline CDR1 is SEHNR and CDR2 FQNEAQ (reference sequence). This CDR3 is built from 18 residues. CDR3: CASSLVVITGTSTDTQYF. The CDR3 DNA follows: TGTGCCAGCAGCTTAGTTGTCATTACCGGGACTTCTACAGATACGCAGTATTTT.

On this clone: The junction departs from germline at one end; a sequencing error may be responsible. The CDR3 loop is CASSFAQTNTEKLFF. In nucleotides, the CDR3 is TGCGCCAGCAGCTTTGCCCAAACTAACACCGAAAAGCTGTTTTTT. The chain uses TRBV5-1 and TRBJ1-4, with D unresolved. CDR1 and CDR2 from the germline V gene are SGHRS and YFSETQ. The CDR3 contains 15 residues.

The rearrangement joins TRBV7-2 to TRBJ2-4; 9 nucleotides align to TRBD1. Unmatched junction bases numbered 5, after V lost 2 bases and J lost 0 bases. This CDR3 is 17 amino acids long. Germline V lookup: CDR1 SGHTA, CDR2 FQGNSA. This CDR3 is CASSLYRGLLAKNIQYF. DNA for the CDR3: TGTGCCAGCAGCTTATACAGGGGGCTTCTAGCCAAAAACATTCAGTACTTC. The variable domain in full, with the rest retrieved from reference TRBV7-2 and TRBJ2-4, is GAGVSQSPSNKVTEKGKDVELRCDPISGHTALYWYRQSLGQGLEFLIYFQGNSAPDKSGLPSDRFSAERTGGSVSTLTIQRTQQEDSAVYLCASSLYRGLLAKNIQYFGAGTRLSVL.

The V gene is TRBV4-2, the J gene TRBJ1-5; D uncertain. Between the trimmed V and J ends, which lost 1 base and 7 bases, there was a span of 11 bases. Germline assignment: CDR1 LGHNA and CDR2 YNFKEQ. This CDR3 has 14 amino acids. CDR3 DNA: TGTGCCAGCAGCCAAGGCGTTGAGGGACAGCCCCAGCATTTT. Its protein is CASSQGVEGQPQHF.

V gene TRBV5-4 combines with J gene TRBJ2-7, with 10 bases identical to TRBD2. V lost 9 bases and J lost 3; bases outside the gene matches: 9. CDR3 length: 14 residues. Per germline, CDR1 SGHNT and CDR2 YYREEE (reference sequence). CDR3: CATRLAGGNYEQYF. CDR3 DNA sequence: TGTGCCACCCGACTAGCGGGCGGGAACTACGAGCAGTACTTC.

The chain employs TRBV5-1 and TRBJ2-7; possible D gene TRBD2, 6 bases. The V end was cut by 4 bases, the J end by 4 bases, with 18 bases between. Germline CDR1 and CDR2: SGHRS and YFSETQ. The CDR3 consists of 15 residues. CDR3 in DNA: TGCGCCAGCAGCGCCGGGACTCGTAGTAGTTACGAGCAGTACTTC. The encoded protein is CASSAGTRSSYEQYF. Full variable domain (outside the CDR3, taken from reference TRBV5-1 and TRBJ2-7): KAGVTQTPRYLIKTRGQQVTLSCSPISGHRSVSWYQQTPGQGLQFLFEYFSETQRNKGNFPGRFSGRQFSNSRSEMNVSTLELGDSALYLCASSAGTRSSYEQYFGPGTRLTVT.

This chain links TRBV2 with TRBJ1-1; no clear D gene. Trimming cost V 4 bases and J 5 bases, with 11 bases left between them. The length of the CDR3 is 13 residues. In germline, CDR1 is SNHLY, CDR2 FYNNEI. CDR3 in DNA: TGTGCCAGCAGTGGTGCGGGTAGGACTGAAGCTTTCTTT. This codes for CASSGAGRTEAFF.